This T cell receptor (beta chain) originates from a study of regulatory T cells in long-lasting Graves disease. Study-level findings and limits: Persistent Graves' patients showed reduced TCR diversity versus newly diagnosed patients.

As for time point: persistent/refractory GD, antithyroid drugs over 5 years with positive TRAb. The TCR library was made from RNA that had been extracted from PBMCs in TRIzol. Points on this clonotype: Its antigen is not known.

Germline V gives CDR1 MGHRA, CDR2 YSYEKL. The V end lost 0 bases, the J end lost 6 bases, and 12 bases lay between the germline ends. The CDR3 has 15 amino acids. iRepertoire HTBI primers and Arm-PCR of CDR3 regions built TCR beta libraries. MiXCR, applied by TCRdb to the multiplex PCR reads, yields one record per CDR3 protein. There are 300,000 to 500,000 distinct CDR3 sequences in the sample; roughly 20% occur only once, and less than 25% lies in the top ten. The clonotype was recovered from a female donor with Graves disease. The rearrangement links TRBV4-1 to TRBJ1-5; no clear D gene. The input for sequencing was peripheral blood mononuclear cells (PBMCs), taken when the disease was refractory, from a patient treated with antithyroid drugs. As DNA, the CDR3 is TGCGCCAGCAGCCAAGAATCTACGCAAGCTCAGCCCCAGCATTTT. Translated: CASSQESTQAQPQHF.